This is a list of T cell receptor beta chains from one sample in a study of CD8 T cells in Susac syndrome. TCRdb re-called the immunoSEQ multiplex PCR reads with MiXCR, one entry per CDR3 protein. This table has 160,000 or so distinct CDR3 sequences, roughly 93% appearing once. The sequenced material came from CD4+ T cells from PBMCs. All receptors come from a human donor in good health. Each CDR3 is given with its conserved first and last residue. A D gene is named only where the DNA matches it firmly. Part of the rows lack a size; the others show once, few, many or a class for expanded clones.

j_gene	abundance	d_gene	v_gene	CDR3nt	CDR3aa
TRBJ1-5	NA	NA	TRBV20-1	TGCAGTGCTATTACAGGCTACAATCAGCCCCAGCATTTT	CSAITGYNQPQHF
TRBJ1-2	NA	NA	TRBV7-6	TGTGCCAGCAGCGCAACGGATGGTGGCTACACCTTC	CASSATDGGYTF
TRBJ1-1	once	NA	TRBV5-1	TGCGCCAGCAGCCCCGGGGTTTTGGGGGCCAACACTGAAGCTTTCTTT	CASSPGVLGANTEAFF
TRBJ2-7	NA	TRBD1	TRBV18	TGTGCCAGCTCTCTAGGGACAGGGAACTCCTACGAGCAGTACTTC	CASSLGTGNSYEQYF
TRBJ2-7	NA	NA	TRBV5-1	TGCGCCAGCAGCCTGACTACAGGGATTCCCTACGAGCAGTACTTC	CASSLTTGIPYEQYF
TRBJ2-5	NA	TRBD2	TRBV2	TGTGCCAGCAGCCCGCCTAGCGGGGGCTCGGGGACCCAGTACTTC	CASSPPSGGSGTQYF
TRBJ2-7	NA	NA	TRBV13	TGTGCCAGCAGCTACGAGAACGAGCAGTACTTC	CASSYENEQYF
TRBJ2-4	NA	TRBD1	TRBV20-1	TGCAGTGCTAGCCGGGACAGGGTTTCAGTAGGTTACTTC	CSASRDRVSVGYF
TRBJ2-5	NA	TRBD1	TRBV20-1	TGCAGTGCTCGTGGGGACAGAGAGACCCAGTACTTC	CSARGDRETQYF
TRBJ2-1	NA	NA	TRBV4-2	TGTGCCAGCAGCCTTACAACAGAGAGCTCCTACAATGAGCAGTTCTTC	CASSLTTESSYNEQFF
TRBJ1-1	NA	NA	TRBV9	TGTGCCAGCGCCCCGGGGGTTCGGACTGAAGCTTTCTTT	CASAPGVRTEAFF
TRBJ1-3	NA	NA	TRBV19	TGTGCCAGTAGCCCGCGGAACACCATATATTTT	CASSPRNTIYF
TRBJ2-3	NA	TRBD2	TRBV20-1	TGCAGTGCTAGAGTGGGAGGGGACGATACGCAGTATTTT	CSARVGGDDTQYF
TRBJ2-7	NA	TRBD1	TRBV3-1	TGTGCCAGCAGCCTACAGGGGGGTGAGCAGTACTTC	CASSLQGGEQYF
TRBJ2-5	NA	NA	TRBV9	TGTGCCAGCAGCCGACAGGTGGAAGAGACCCAGTACTTC	CASSRQVEETQYF
TRBJ1-2	NA	NA	TRBV5-1	TGCGCCAGCAGCGGTGGTGGGGCAGCTGCCCGCTACACCTTC	CASSGGGAAARYTF
TRBJ2-7	NA	TRBD1	TRBV12-3/TRBV12-4	TGTGCCAGCAGTCCCGACAGGGCATCACCCTACGAGCAGTACTTC	CASSPDRASPYEQYF
TRBJ2-3	once	TRBD2	TRBV6-4	TGTGCCAGCAGTGACTCTGGGCGGGGGGGCACAGATACGCAGTATTTT	CASSDSGRGGTDTQYF
TRBJ2-3	NA	NA	TRBV6-5	TGTGCCAGCAGGGGTTTAGGCACAGATACGCAGTATTTT	CASRGLGTDTQYF
TRBJ2-7	NA	NA	TRBV7-8	TGTGCCAGCAGCTTAGGGGCCCCGAGCTCCTACGAGCAGTACTTC	CASSLGAPSSYEQYF
TRBJ2-7	NA	NA	TRBV3-1	TGTGCCAGTAGCCCCCAGGGCTACGAGCAGTACTTC	CASSPQGYEQYF
TRBJ2-3	NA	NA	TRBV5-4	TGTGCCAGCAGCCCCACCGGGATTGGCACAGATACGCAGTATTTT	CASSPTGIGTDTQYF
TRBJ1-1	NA	NA	TRBV18	TGTGCCAGCTCACCCGACAGGCTCTTTATGAACACTGAAGCTTTCTTT	CASSPDRLFMNTEAFF
TRBJ2-3	NA	TRBD2	TRBV7-9	TGTGCCAGCAGCCCCCGCCGGACTAGCGGGGGGGCCCGCACAGATACGCAGTATTTT	CASSPRRTSGGARTDTQYF
TRBJ1-4	NA	NA	TRBV18	TGTGCCAGCTCACGCACTGCCGGGTCCGGTGAAAAACTGTTTTTT	CASSRTAGSGEKLFF
TRBJ1-2	NA	TRBD1	TRBV2	TGTGCCAGCTCGACAGGGTATAACTATGGCTACACCTTC	CASSTGYNYGYTF
TRBJ1-2	NA	NA	TRBV4-1	TGCGCCAGCAGCCGACGGGGGTTAAACGATTATGGCTACACCTTC	CASSRRGLNDYGYTF
TRBJ2-7	NA	NA	TRBV18	TGTGCCAGCTCACCAAGGTTCCAGGGGTCCTACGAGCAGTACTTC	CASSPRFQGSYEQYF
TRBJ1-1	once	NA	TRBV6-2/TRBV6-3	TGTGCCAGCAGTTGGGCAAGCACTGAAGCTTTCTTT	CASSWASTEAFF
TRBJ1-6	NA	TRBD1	TRBV19	TGTGCCAGTAGTACACAGGACAGGGTGAATTCACCCCTCCACTTT	CASSTQDRVNSPLHF
TRBJ2-1	once	TRBD2	TRBV2	TGTGCCAGCGCTCCCGGAGGCGGGGGGGCCCGGGGTGAGCAGTTCTTC	CASAPGGGGARGEQFF
TRBJ1-1	once	NA	TRBV15	TGTGCCACCAGCTTTTTCGGACTATTCACTGAAGCTTTCTTT	CATSFFGLFTEAFF
TRBJ2-2	NA	NA	TRBV12-3/TRBV12-4	TGTGCCAGCAGCAAAACGAGGGAAACCGGGGAGCTGTTTTTT	CASSKTRETGELFF
TRBJ2-7	NA	NA	TRBV20-1	TGCAGTGCTAGGCCAGCGCAGTCCTACGAGCAGTACTTC	CSARPAQSYEQYF
TRBJ1-2	few	NA	TRBV28	TGTGCCAGCAGTTTCAGGGGAGACTATGGCTACACCTTC	CASSFRGDYGYTF
TRBJ2-2	NA	NA	TRBV10-3	TGTGCCATCAGTGCGGGGAACACCGGGGAGCTGTTTTTT	CAISAGNTGELFF
TRBJ2-5	once	TRBD2	TRBV4-1	TGCGCCAGCAGCCTTGGACTAGCGGGGTCTGGGACCCAGTACTTC	CASSLGLAGSGTQYF
TRBJ2-7	NA	NA	TRBV27	TGTGCCAGCAGTTTATTTGGGACATTGGCCTACGAGCAGTACTTC	CASSLFGTLAYEQYF
TRBJ1-1	NA	TRBD1	TRBV12-3/TRBV12-4	TGTGCCAGCAGAGCCGGGACAGGGCTAGCTTTCTTT	CASRAGTGLAFF
TRBJ1-5	NA	NA	TRBV4-1	TGCGCCAGCAGCCAAGTTGGCCTCGCGGGTCAGCCCCAGCATTTT	CASSQVGLAGQPQHF
TRBJ2-7	NA	NA	TRBV19	TGTGCCAGTATGAACAGGGAGGACGAGCAGTACTTC	CASMNREDEQYF
TRBJ2-2	NA	NA	TRBV11-2	TGTGCCAGCAGCTTAGCTCGACTACGAAGGAACACCGGGGAGCTGTTTTTT	CASSLARLRRNTGELFF
TRBJ2-1	NA	NA	TRBV7-3	TGTGCCAGCAGCTTCACAGGCACCGGGAATGAGCAGTTCTTC	CASSFTGTGNEQFF
TRBJ2-7	NA	NA	TRBV7-9	TGTGCCAGCAGCTTAGTGGGGACCGAGCAGTACTTC	CASSLVGTEQYF
TRBJ2-7	once	NA	TRBV5-4	TGTGCCAGCAGCTCGCAGGAGGCCTACGAGCAGTACTTC	CASSSQEAYEQYF
TRBJ1-1	NA	NA	TRBV27	TGTGCCAGCAGTCCCCTCGGGGAGGGGGACACTGAAGCTTTCTTT	CASSPLGEGDTEAFF
TRBJ2-7	NA	NA	TRBV12-3/TRBV12-4	TGTGCCAGCAGTCAACAGCCGTACGAGCAGTACTTC	CASSQQPYEQYF
TRBJ2-5	NA	NA	TRBV2	TGTGCCAGCAGTGAAGCGCCCCACAGGGTTGAGACCCAGTACTTC	CASSEAPHRVETQYF
TRBJ2-2	NA	TRBD2	TRBV7-2	TGTGCCAGCAGACCCCGGGGGGCGAACACCGGGGAGCTGTTTTTT	CASRPRGANTGELFF
TRBJ1-2	NA	TRBD1	TRBV6-5	TGTGCCAGCAGTTACGGAGGGGGCGCGGGCGGCTACACCTTC	CASSYGGGAGGYTF
TRBJ1-6	NA	TRBD1	TRBV9	TGTGCCAGCAGCGTAGCTCCAACAGGGGCAAACTCACCCCTCCACTTT	CASSVAPTGANSPLHF
TRBJ2-5	NA	NA	TRBV20-1	TGCAGTGCTAGGGGGGGCCCCCAAGAGACCCAGTACTTC	CSARGGPQETQYF
TRBJ1-2	NA	NA	TRBV29-1	TGCAGCGTTGAGCCTCTACCAGAGTATGGCTACACCTTC	CSVEPLPEYGYTF